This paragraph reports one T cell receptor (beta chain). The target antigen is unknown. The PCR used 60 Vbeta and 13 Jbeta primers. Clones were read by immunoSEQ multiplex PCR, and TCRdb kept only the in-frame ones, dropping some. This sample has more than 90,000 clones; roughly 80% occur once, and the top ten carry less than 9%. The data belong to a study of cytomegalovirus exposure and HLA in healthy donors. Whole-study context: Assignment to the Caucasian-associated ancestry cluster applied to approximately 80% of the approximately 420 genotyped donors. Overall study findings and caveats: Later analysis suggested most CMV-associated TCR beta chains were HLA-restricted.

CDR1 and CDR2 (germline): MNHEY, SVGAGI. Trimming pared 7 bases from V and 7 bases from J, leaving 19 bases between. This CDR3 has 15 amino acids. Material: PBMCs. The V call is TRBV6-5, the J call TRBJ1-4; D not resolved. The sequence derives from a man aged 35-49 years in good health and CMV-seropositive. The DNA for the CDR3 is TGTGCCAGCATCGGGTCCATGGAGGGCGGTGAAAAACTGTTTTTT. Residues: CASIGSMEGGEKLFF.